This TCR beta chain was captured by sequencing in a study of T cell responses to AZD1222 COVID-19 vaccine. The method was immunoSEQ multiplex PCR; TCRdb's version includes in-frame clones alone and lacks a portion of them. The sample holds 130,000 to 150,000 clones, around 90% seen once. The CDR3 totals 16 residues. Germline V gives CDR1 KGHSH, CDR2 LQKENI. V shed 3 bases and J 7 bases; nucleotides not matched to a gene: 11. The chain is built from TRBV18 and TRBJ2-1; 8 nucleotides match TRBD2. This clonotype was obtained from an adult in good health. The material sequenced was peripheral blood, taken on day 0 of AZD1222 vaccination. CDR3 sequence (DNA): TGTGCCAGCTCACCGAGTATTCCGGGACTAGGGAATGAGCAGTTCTTC. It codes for CASSPSIPGLGNEQFF.